This T cell receptor (beta chain) was captured in a study of T-cell reconstitution after alpha-beta-depleted transplantation in children. Whole-study results and caveats: A year post-transplant, T-cell counts and diversity derived mostly from newly produced T cells. Reportedly, roughly two months post-transplant, alpha-beta T cells arose from several hundred expanded graft clones. Certain patients had high TCRbeta diversity at day 60, and it came from recipient T cells and thymic progenitors that survived.

Unique molecular identifiers tagged the TCRbeta library. One entry per CDR3 protein results from TCRdb running MiXCR on the PCR reads. This sample has about 300,000 distinct CDR3 sequences, with about 7.3% found just once. Germline assignment: CDR1 MNHEY and CDR2 SMNVEV (reference sequence). This CDR3 is built from 16 residues. The V and J ends lost 3 bases and 4 bases respectively, with 16 bases between them. With respect to this clonotype: As yet, its antigen is unknown.

The chain combines TRBV27 with TRBJ1-5; TRBD1 might be the D (5 bases). Sequenced here: peripheral blood, sampled 360 days after TCRalphabeta/CD19-depleted stem cell transplant. This clonotype originated in a female patient aged 2 to 10 who had a stem cell transplant for Fanconi anemia, so the T cells may come from the graft donor. DNA of the CDR3: TGTGCCAGCAGTTTTGGGCAGGGAGGTGTAAATCAGCCCCAGCATTTT. Amino acid sequence: CASSFGQGGVNQPQHF.